A selection of T cell receptor beta chains follows, all from one sample in a study of shared clonotypes between healthy human individuals. The assay was immunoSEQ multiplex PCR, and TCRdb's table has in-frame clones only and misses some. In the table there are roughly 700,000 clones, roughly 88% of which are singletons. What was sequenced was memory CD8+ T cells from PBMCs. These receptors were obtained from a man in his late teens or twenties in good health. Some clones in this sample may be carry-over from other donors' samples. CDR3s include the opening cysteine and the closing phenylalanine or tryptophan. A D gene is named only where the DNA matches it firmly. Size is stated for part of the rows, as once, few or many counts, or as a class when the clone is expanded.

size: .
length: 15
D: .
V: TRBV4-1
J: TRBJ1-5
CDR3: CASSLKGDSNQPQHF
DNA: TGCGCCAGCAGTCTAAAAGGGGATAGCAATCAGCCCCAGCATTTT

size: .
length: 15
D: .
V: TRBV4-3
J: TRBJ2-7
CDR3: CASSQDTGVLYEQYF
DNA: TGCGCCAGCAGCCAAGATACCGGGGTCTTATACGAGCAGTACTTC

size: .
length: 15
D: .
V: TRBV7-9
J: TRBJ2-3
CDR3: CASSSDLGVADTQYF
DNA: TGTGCCAGCAGCTCGGACCTAGGGGTCGCAGATACGCAGTATTTT

size: .
length: 14
D: .
V: TRBV25-1
J: TRBJ2-7
CDR3: CASSVGASSDEQYF
DNA: TGTGCCAGCAGTGTGGGGGCGTCTTCGGACGAGCAGTACTTC

size: .
length: 16
D: .
V: TRBV11-2
J: TRBJ2-5
CDR3: CASSQGRKGVQETQYF
DNA: TGTGCCAGCAGCCAAGGACGGAAGGGGGTCCAAGAGACCCAGTACTTC

size: .
length: 15
D: .
V: TRBV9
J: TRBJ2-3
CDR3: CASSADREERDTQYF
DNA: TGTGCCAGCAGCGCAGACAGGGAGGAAAGAGATACGCAGTATTTT

size: .
length: 13
D: .
V: TRBV23-1
J: TRBJ1-1
CDR3: CASSPPAGGEAFF
DNA: TGCGCCAGCAGTCCACCGGCGGGAGGTGAAGCTTTCTTT

size: .
length: 14
D: .
V: TRBV6-6
J: TRBJ2-7
CDR3: CASSYSLGSYEQYF
DNA: TGTGCCAGCAGTTACTCGCTCGGATCCTACGAGCAGTACTTC

size: .
length: 15
D: TRBD1
V: TRBV5-4
J: TRBJ2-7
CDR3: CASSLIDRGLVEQYF
DNA: TGTGCCAGCAGCTTGATAGACAGGGGACTGGTCGAGCAGTACTTC

size: .
length: 14
D: .
V: TRBV28
J: TRBJ1-2
CDR3: CASSSTPGSAGYTF
DNA: TGTGCCAGCAGTTCAACACCGGGCTCCGCTGGCTACACCTTC

size: .
length: 14
D: .
V: TRBV19
J: TRBJ1-1
CDR3: CASTKMGGGAEAFF
DNA: TGTGCCAGTACTAAGATGGGTGGCGGAGCCGAAGCTTTCTTT

size: .
length: 14
D: TRBD1
V: TRBV7-9
J: TRBJ1-2
CDR3: CASRGGTGGFGYTF
DNA: TGTGCCAGCAGAGGTGGGACAGGGGGGTTCGGCTACACCTTC

size: .
length: 17
D: TRBD2
V: TRBV27
J: TRBJ2-5
CDR3: CASSSRTSGRFRETQYF
DNA: TGTGCCAGCAGTTCCCGGACTAGCGGGAGGTTCCGTGAGACCCAGTACTTC

size: .
length: 14
D: .
V: TRBV4-1
J: TRBJ1-2
CDR3: CASSQDATVPGYTF
DNA: TGCGCCAGCAGCCAAGACGCGACAGTACCAGGCTACACCTTC

size: .
length: 15
D: .
V: TRBV28
J: TRBJ2-3
CDR3: CASSSFTLSTDTQYF
DNA: TGTGCCAGCAGCAGTTTTACACTTAGCACAGATACGCAGTATTTT

size: .
length: 15
D: .
V: TRBV27
J: TRBJ2-1
CDR3: CASRSGTLGVNEQFF
DNA: TGTGCCAGCAGGTCCGGGACTTTGGGGGTCAATGAGCAGTTCTTC

size: once
length: 13
D: .
V: TRBV14
J: TRBJ2-5
CDR3: CASSQWGEETQYF
DNA: TGTGCCAGCAGCCAATGGGGGGAGGAGACCCAGTACTTC

size: .
length: 17
D: .
V: TRBV4-3
J: TRBJ2-1
CDR3: CASSQDLSYSRYNEQFF
DNA: TGCGCCAGCAGCCAAGACTTATCGTATTCGAGGTACAATGAGCAGTTCTTC

size: .
length: 15
D: .
V: TRBV19
J: TRBJ2-7
CDR3: CASSIDSTSSYEQYF
DNA: TGTGCCAGTAGTATAGATTCGACCAGCTCCTACGAGCAGTACTTC

size: .
length: 15
D: .
V: TRBV19
J: TRBJ2-3
CDR3: CASSIGGRGTDTQYF
DNA: TGTGCCAGTAGTATTGGAGGGAGGGGGACAGATACGCAGTATTTT

size: .
length: 11
D: .
V: TRBV20-1
J: TRBJ2-3
CDR3: CSARVTDTQYF
DNA: TGCAGTGCTAGAGTGACAGATACGCAGTATTTT

size: once
length: 15
D: TRBD1
V: TRBV6-1
J: TRBJ2-1
CDR3: CASSDLGTGLREQFF
DNA: TGTGCCAGCAGTGACCTTGGGACAGGGTTACGTGAGCAGTTCTTC

size: .
length: 14
D: .
V: TRBV4-3
J: TRBJ1-2
CDR3: CASSGTGTHNGYTF
DNA: TGCGCCAGCAGCGGAACAGGGACACATAATGGCTACACCTTC

size: .
length: 14
D: TRBD2
V: TRBV19
J: TRBJ2-1
CDR3: CASSISGDYNEQFF
DNA: TGTGCCAGTAGTATCAGCGGGGACTACAATGAGCAGTTCTTC

size: .
length: 15
D: TRBD1
V: TRBV27
J: TRBJ2-7
CDR3: CASRPGTGGLYEQYF
DNA: TGTGCCAGCAGGCCCGGGACAGGGGGCTTGTACGAGCAGTACTTC

size: .
length: 15
D: TRBD1
V: TRBV27
J: TRBJ1-5
CDR3: CASNPTGGSNQPQHF
DNA: TGTGCCAGCAACCCGACAGGGGGTAGCAATCAGCCCCAGCATTTT